Described below is a single T cell receptor (beta chain) sequence and its context. The antigen is not known. The source of the sample is a study of T-cell reconstitution after alpha-beta-depleted transplantation in children. Study-wide points: From surviving recipient T cells and thymic progenitors came the high day-60 TCRbeta diversity observed in some patients. Newly produced T cells mostly accounted for T-cell counts and diversity one year post-transplant. The study reportedly traced alpha-beta T cells about two months after transplant to several hundred expanded graft clones.

Using unique molecular identifiers, the investigators prepared the TCRbeta library. TCRdb called the PCR reads again in MiXCR, with one record for every CDR3 protein. The sample yields fewer than 400,000 distinct CDR3 sequences, about a quarter seen once. V was shortened by 0 bases and J by 0 bases, with 14 bases between the two germline ends. The CDR3 consists of 17 residues. Germline loops: CDR1 SGHVS, CDR2 FQNEAQ. The receptor's source is a male patient between 10 and 17 years old who had a stem cell transplant for acute lymphoblastic leukemia, so the T cells may come from the graft donor. Sample: PBMCs, mostly from graft donor cells, taken 180 days after TCRalphabeta/CD19-depleted stem cell transplant. The J gene is TRBJ1-1, the V gene TRBV7-8; D is ambiguous. CDR3 sequence reads: CASSLAGRLSLNTEAFF. CDR3 DNA sequence: TGTGCCAGCAGCTTAGCGGGCAGGTTGAGTCTGAACACTGAAGCTTTCTTT.